A single sample gave rise to the 9 T cell receptor beta chains below, sequenced in a study of blood T cell repertoires in COVID-19. The protocol was immunoSEQ multiplex PCR, while the TCRdb copy is restricted to in-frame clones and leaves out a portion. The data contain about 210,000 clones, about four fifths of them singletons. Sequences were obtained from PBMCs or T cells enriched from blood (not recorded which). The receptors derive from a woman aged 45-65 years with acute COVID-19.

V usage is TRBV5-1 and J usage is TRBJ2-3, with 8 positions matching TRBD1. Trimming removed 5 bases from V and 0 bases from J; junction bases left unmatched: 8. The CDR3 spans 16 residues. Germline V gene sequence: CDR1 SGHRS, CDR2 YFSETQ. The CDR3 region has the DNA TGCGCCAGCAGAGGGACAGGTCAAACTAGCACAGATACGCAGTATTTT. Translating gives CASRGTGQTSTDTQYF.

The V gene is TRBV4-3, the J gene TRBJ2-1, with 9 bases fitting TRBD1. This CDR3 has 16 amino acids. Germline lookup yields CDR1 LGHNA and CDR2 YSLEER. Losses at the gene ends were 0 bases for V and 6 bases for J; bases not matched to a gene: 6. DNA for the CDR3: TGCGCCAGCAGCCAAGAGGGGACAGGGACTGGCAATGAGCAGTTCTTC. Encoded protein: CASSQEGTGTGNEQFF.

V usage is TRBV12-3 or TRBV12-4 and J usage is TRBJ1-6; TRBD1 aligns across 10 bases. V shed 8 bases, J shed 8 bases, and the junction held 3 bases outside the gene matches. The CDR3 length is 13 residues. The CDR3 nucleotides read TGTGCCAGCCGGACAGGGGGGGATTCACCCCTCCACTTT. Its translation is CASRTGGDSPLHF.

This sequence joins TRBV7-2 and TRBJ2-3; D possibly corresponds to TRBD1 (5 bases). V lost 0 bases and J lost 1, with 11 bases in between. The CDR3 is made up of 16 amino acids. CDR1 and CDR2 (germline): SGHTA, FQGNSA. The CDR3 is CASSLADGAGTDTQYF. The DNA of the CDR3 is TGTGCCAGCAGCTTAGCGGATGGGGCCGGCACAGATACGCAGTATTTT.

J is TRBJ2-7 and V is TRBV5-1, with D possibly matching TRBD1 (6 bases). Looked up from germline, CDR1 is SGHRS and CDR2 is YFSETQ. V shed 0 bases and J shed 6 bases, with 13 bases lying between them. This CDR3 has 14 residues. CDR3 residues: CASSLGTGYGEQYF. The DNA for the CDR3 is TGCGCCAGCAGCTTGGGAACAGGGTACGGCGAGCAGTACTTC.

This clone showed up just once. V is TRBV4-1 and J is TRBJ1-1, with TRBD1 identical over 8 bases. In germline, CDR1 is MGHRA, CDR2 YSYEKL. CDR3 length equals 16 residues. The V and J ends lost 4 bases and 5 bases, in that order; junction bases with no gene match: 12. The CDR3 DNA reads TGCGCCAGCAGCCCATACAGGGGGAGGGATGGAACTGAAGCTTTCTTT. Translating gives CASSPYRGRDGTEAFF.

The V gene is TRBV29-1, the J gene TRBJ2-5; 9 bases align to TRBD1. Trimming removed 5 bases from V and 3 bases from J; junction bases left unmatched: 13. In germline, CDR1 is SQVTM, CDR2 ANQGSEA. This CDR3 is built from 16 residues. CDR3 coding DNA: TGCAGCGTTCAGAAGGACAGGGGTAGGGGCAAAGAGACCCAGTACTTC. Residues: CSVQKDRGRGKETQYF.

The CDR3 is CASSQGPTQGWGTDTQYF. CDR3 DNA sequence: TGTGCCAGCAGCCAAGGTCCCACTCAGGGCTGGGGCACAGATACGCAGTATTTT. The gene calls are TRBV3-1 (or the pseudogene TRBV3-2) and TRBJ2-3, with D perhaps matching TRBD1 (5 bases). CDR3 size: 18 residues. V was trimmed by 1 base and J by 1 base, leaving 18 bases between them. The V gene's germline CDR1 is LGHDT and CDR2 YNNKEL (reference sequence).

The CDR3: CASSYTGHLEAFF. In DNA, the CDR3 is TGTGCCAGCAGTTACACAGGGCATCTTGAAGCTTTCTTT. The genes are TRBV28 and TRBJ1-1, with D possibly being TRBD1 (6 bases). Trimming cost V 4 bases and J 7 bases, with 13 bases left between them. Germline CDR1 is MDHEN and CDR2 is SYDVKM. This CDR3 is 13 amino acids long.